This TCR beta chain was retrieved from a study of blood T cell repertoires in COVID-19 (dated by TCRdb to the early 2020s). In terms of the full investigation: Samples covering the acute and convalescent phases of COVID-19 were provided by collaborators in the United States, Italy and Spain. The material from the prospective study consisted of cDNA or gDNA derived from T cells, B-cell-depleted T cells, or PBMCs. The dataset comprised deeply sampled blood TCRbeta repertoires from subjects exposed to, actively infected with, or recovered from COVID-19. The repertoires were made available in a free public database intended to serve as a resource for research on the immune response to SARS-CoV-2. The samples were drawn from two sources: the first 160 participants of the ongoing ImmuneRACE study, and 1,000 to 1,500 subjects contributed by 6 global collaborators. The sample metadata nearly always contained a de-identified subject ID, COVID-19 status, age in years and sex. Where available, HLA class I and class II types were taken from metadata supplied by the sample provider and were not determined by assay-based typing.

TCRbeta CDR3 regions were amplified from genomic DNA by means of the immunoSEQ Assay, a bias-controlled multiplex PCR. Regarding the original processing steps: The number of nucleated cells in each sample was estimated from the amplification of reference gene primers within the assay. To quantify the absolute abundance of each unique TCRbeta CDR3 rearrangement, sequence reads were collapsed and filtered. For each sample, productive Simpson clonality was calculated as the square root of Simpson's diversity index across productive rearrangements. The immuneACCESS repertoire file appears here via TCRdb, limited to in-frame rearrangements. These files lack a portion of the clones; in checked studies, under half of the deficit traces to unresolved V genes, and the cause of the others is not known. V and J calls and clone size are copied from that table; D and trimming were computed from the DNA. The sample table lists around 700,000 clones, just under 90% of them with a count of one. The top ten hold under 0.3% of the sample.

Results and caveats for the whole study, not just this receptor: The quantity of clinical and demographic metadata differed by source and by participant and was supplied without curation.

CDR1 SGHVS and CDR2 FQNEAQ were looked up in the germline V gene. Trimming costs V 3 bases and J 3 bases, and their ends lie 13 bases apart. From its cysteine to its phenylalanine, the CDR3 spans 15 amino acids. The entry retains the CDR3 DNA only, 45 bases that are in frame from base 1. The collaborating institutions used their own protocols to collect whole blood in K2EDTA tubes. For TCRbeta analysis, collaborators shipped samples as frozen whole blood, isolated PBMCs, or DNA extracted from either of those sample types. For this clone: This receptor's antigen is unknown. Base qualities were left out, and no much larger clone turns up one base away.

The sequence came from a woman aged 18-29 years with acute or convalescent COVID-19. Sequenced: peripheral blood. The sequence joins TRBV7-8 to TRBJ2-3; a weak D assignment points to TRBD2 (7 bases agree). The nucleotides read TGTGCCAGCAGCTTTGGCGGGGGACATACAGATACGCAGTATTTT. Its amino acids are CASSFGGGHTDTQYF.